The 30 T cell receptor beta chains below all came from one sample that was sequenced in a study of T cell clonality in common variable immunodeficiency. The protocol was immunoSEQ multiplex PCR, while the TCRdb copy is restricted to in-frame clones and leaves out a portion. The specimen has around 50,000 clones, none found just once. Sequenced: peripheral blood mononuclear cells. These receptors were taken from a person aged 18 to 70 in good health.

This clone came up many times. The read is 3 residues too short to cover the CDR3 end, so that end is filled in from the germline J gene. This rearrangement joins TRBV7-2 to TRBJ2-7, with a possible D match to TRBD1 (5 bases). The length of the CDR3 is 14 residues. Germline V lookup: CDR1 SGHTA, CDR2 FQGNSA. V shed 5 bases and J shed 2 bases, with 13 bases lying between them. CDR3 sequence: CASSPAGNPYEQYF. The sequenced part of the CDR3 DNA is TGTGCCAGCAGCCCCGCAGGGAATCCCTACGAG.

This clone was recorded at least ten times. The CDR3 end falls 3 residues outside the read, so it is completed with the germline J gene. This rearrangement joins TRBV7-6 to TRBJ1-1; the D is unclear. V gave up 1 base and J gave up 0 bases, with 6 bases separating them. CDR3 length: 14 residues. Germline-derived CDR1 and CDR2 are SGHVS and FNYEAQ. Incomplete CDR3 DNA: TGTGCCAGCAGCTTAGGCCACTTGAACACTGAA. This codes for CASSLGHLNTE. The whole CDR3 sequence reads CASSLGHLNTEAFF.

Many counts were recorded for this clone. From the germline J gene comes the end of the CDR3, since the read stops 3 residues before it. The same CDR3 also results from other DNA sequences found in this sample. The V and J genes are TRBV5-1 and TRBJ2-3; no clear D gene. V was cut by 5 bases and J by 2 bases, with 6 bases left in between. The germline CDR1 and CDR2 sequences are SGHRS and YFSETQ. The CDR3 is 12 residues long. The sequenced CDR3 bases are TGCGCCAGCAGTTTTCTCACAGATACG. Amino acid sequence: CASSFLTDT. The CDR3 in full is CASSFLTDTQYF.

This clone was detected a few times. The read gets to within 3 residues of the CDR3 end, and the germline J gene fills in the rest. The rearrangement links TRBV30 to TRBJ2-3; D may be TRBD2 (5 bases). The CDR3 runs to 15 residues. In germline, CDR1 is GTSNPN, CDR2 SVGIG (reference sequence). The CDR3 bases that were read are TGTGCCTGGAACCCCCCCGGGGTTACAGTTCAGCCG. It is translated as CAWNPPGVTVQP. The whole CDR3 sequence reads CAWNPPGVTVQPQYF.

This clone was recorded at least ten times. CDR3 bases read: TGCGCCAGCAGCTCGGGACAGGAGAACACTGAA. It yields the protein CASSSGQENTE. The full CDR3 protein reads CASSSGQENTEAFF. The V and J genes are TRBV5-1 and TRBJ1-1; the match to TRBD1 covers 8 bases. The CDR3 extends 3 residues past the end of the read, so its final part is completed from the germline J gene. Unmatched junction bases numbered 2, after V lost 3 bases and J lost 1 base. The germline CDR1 and CDR2 sequences are SGHRS and YFSETQ. The CDR3 extends over 14 amino acids.

As concerns this clone: A much larger clone sits a single nucleotide away, making a read error possible. The CDR3 end is not reached by the read, which stops 3 residues before it; the germline J gene fills it in. The V call is TRBV30, the J call TRBJ2-5; 12 nucleotides match TRBD2. J gave up 2 bases and V 7 bases, and 11 bases lay outside the gene matches. The germline V gene has CDR1 GTSNPN and CDR2 SVGIG (reference sequence). The CDR3 sequence is 16 residues long. CDR3 region: CASGTGLAGKQETQYF. The CDR3 DNA, read in part, is TGTGCCTCGGGCACAGGACTAGCGGGGAAGCAAGAGACC. The whole variable domain, remainder taken from reference TRBV30 and TRBJ2-5, is SQTIHQWPATLVQPVGSPLSLECTVEGTSNPNLYWYRQAAGRGLQLLFYSVGIGQISSEVPQNLSASRPQDRQFILSSKKLLLSDSGFYLCASGTGLAGKQETQYFGPGTRLLVL.

At least ten counts were recorded for this clone. Read sequence stops 3 residues before the CDR3 end, and the germline J gene provides the missing end. The chain combines TRBV19 with TRBJ2-1, with 8 bases lining up with TRBD1. The CDR3 has 15 amino acids. The V gene's germline CDR1 is LNHDA and CDR2 SQIVND (reference sequence). J lost 5 bases, V lost 2 bases, and 5 bases had no gene match. Here the CDR3 reads CASSITGGLDNEQFF. CDR3 bases read: TGTGCCAGTAGTATAACAGGGGGGCTAGACAATGAG.

The sample holds many counts of this clone. Read data end 3 residues before the CDR3 end; the end is taken from the germline J gene. The V gene is TRBV18, the J gene TRBJ1-3; D may be TRBD1 (5 bases). Trimming stripped 1 base from V and 5 bases from J, with 9 bases between. CDR1 KGHSH and CDR2 LQKENI come from the germline V gene. CDR3 length: 14 residues. The CDR3 DNA, read in part, is TGTGCCAGCTCACCACGGTCAGGGAGAAACACC. Protein sequence: CASSPRSGRNT. In full, the CDR3 reads CASSPRSGRNTIYF.

This clone was found many times. The CDR3 extends 3 residues past the end of the read, so its final part is completed from the germline J gene. The chain links TRBV30 to TRBJ2-7, with 7 bases matching TRBD1. Germline assignment: CDR1 GTSNPN and CDR2 SVGIG (reference sequence). The V segment lost 4 bases and the J segment 2 bases; nucleotides outside the gene matches: 5. This CDR3 comprises 13 residues. CDR3 DNA, as far as it was read: TGTGCCTGGAACCCACAGGGGACCTACGAG. Its translation is CAWNPQGTYE. The whole CDR3 protein is CAWNPQGTYEQYF.

This clone has a count of ten or more. The sequence runs out 3 residues before the end of the CDR3; the remainder is reconstructed from the germline J gene. The chain uses TRBV20-1 and TRBJ2-1; D is uncertain. The CDR3 extends over 12 amino acids. Germline loops: CDR1 DFQATT, CDR2 SNEGSKA (reference sequence). The CDR3: CSAGWAANEQFF. Partial CDR3 DNA: TGCAGCGCCGGTTGGGCAGCCAATGAG.

This clone was seen many times. With the read ending 3 residues before the CDR3 end, the germline J gene is used to fill in that end. The rearrangement uses TRBV7-2 and TRBJ1-2; the D is unclear. This CDR3 contains 11 residues. The germline V gene has CDR1 SGHTA and CDR2 FQGNSA. The CDR3 sequence: CASSPTGGYTF. CDR3 bases read: TGTGCCAGCAGCCCCACCGGGGGC.

This clone occurred a few times. From the germline J gene comes the end of the CDR3, since the read stops 3 residues before it. The V and J genes are TRBV2 and TRBJ2-7; D possibly corresponds to TRBD1 (7 bases). The CDR3 length is 14 residues. Germline CDR1 is SNHLY and CDR2 is FYNNEI. Trimming stripped 3 bases from V and 3 bases from J, with 12 bases between. CDR3: CASSETGRNYEQYF. CDR3 bases read: TGTGCCAGCAGTGAGACAGGGAGGAACTACGAG. Drawing the rest from reference TRBV2 and TRBJ2-7, the complete variable domain is EPEVTQTPSHQVTQMGQEVILRCVPISNHLYFYWYRQILGQKVEFLVSFYNNEISEKSEIFDDQFSVERPDGSNFTLKIRSTKLEDSAMYFCASSETGRNYEQYFGPGTRLTVT.

This clone showed up just a few times. With the read ending 3 residues before the CDR3 end, the germline J gene is used to fill in that end. The J gene is TRBJ2-4, the V gene TRBV7-9; TRBD1 matches 7 bases. Germline V gene sequence: CDR1 SEHNR, CDR2 FQNEAQ (reference sequence). This CDR3 comprises 15 residues. The CDR3 DNA, read in part, is TGTGCCAGCAGCTCGAAAGGGGGCGCGACGTTGGGT. It encodes CASSSKGGATLG. The CDR3 reads in full as CASSSKGGATLGQYF.

In its sample, this clone was seen many times. The read falls 3 residues short of the CDR3 end, and the missing part is taken from the germline J gene. The J gene is TRBJ2-3, the V gene TRBV20-1; TRBD2 matches at 9 bases. Per the germline V gene, CDR1 is DFQATT and CDR2 is SNEGSKA (reference sequence). The J segment lost 8 bases and the V segment lost 4 bases, leaving 13 bases of the junction unmatched. The CDR3 extends over 15 amino acids. The covered CDR3 bases are TGCAGTGCTAACTCCCCCCTAGCGCGGGGGGGTACG. Its protein is CSANSPLARGGT. In full, the CDR3 is CSANSPLARGGTQYF.

This clone was counted at least ten times. Coverage ceases 3 residues before the CDR3 finishes, and the germline J gene fills in the end. The rearrangement links TRBV30 to TRBJ1-5; possibly TRBD1 for D (5 bases). V was clipped by 2 bases and J by 6 bases, with 17 bases between them. Germline V gene sequence: CDR1 GTSNPN, CDR2 SVGIG (reference sequence). CDR3 size: 15 residues. CDR3 bases read: TGTGCCTGGAGTAGTGGTAGCAGGGCAGGTCAGCCC. Residues: CAWSSGSRAGQP. From start to end, the CDR3 is CAWSSGSRAGQPQHF.

By share, this clone counts as medium-sized. The read terminates 3 residues ahead of where the CDR3 ends, so the germline J gene completes it. V usage is TRBV29-1 and J usage is TRBJ2-3; 16 nucleotides line up with TRBD2. Germline assignment: CDR1 SQVTM and CDR2 ANQGSEA. The CDR3 extends over 16 amino acids. With 0 bases clipped from V and 4 bases from J, the junction kept 1 base outside the gene matches. The CDR3 reads CSVEDGTSGGADTQYF. The CDR3 bases that were read are TGCAGCGTTGAAGATGGGACTAGCGGGGGGGCAGATACG.

The sample holds many counts of this clone. The sequenced fragment ends 3 residues before the CDR3 boundary, so the rest is inferred from the germline J gene. This sequence joins TRBV7-2 and TRBJ2-7, with 10 nucleotides matching TRBD1. The CDR3 is 13 residues long. After removal of 8 bases from V and 6 bases from J, the junction contained 7 bases not matched to a gene. Germline CDR1 is SGHTA and CDR2 is FQGNSA. CDR3: CASAGTGVSEQYF. The CDR3 DNA, read in part, is TGTGCCAGCGCCGGGACAGGGGTTTCCGAG.

Points on this clone: Read sequence stops 3 residues before the CDR3 end, and the germline J gene provides the missing end. V and J are TRBV11-3 and TRBJ1-1, with D possibly being TRBD1 (5 bases). The CDR3 sequence is 13 residues long. CDR1 is SGHNT and CDR2 is YENEEA in the germline V gene. V lost 5 bases, J lost 4 bases, and 11 bases lay in between. The CDR3 sequence is CASSQAGGTEAFF. Incomplete CDR3 DNA: TGTGCCAGCAGCCAGGCGGGGGGCACTGAA. Filled out from reference TRBV11-3 and TRBJ1-1, the complete variable domain reads EAGVVQSPRYKIIEKKQPVAFWCNPISGHNTLYWYLQNLGQGPELLIRYENEEAVDDSQLPKDRFSAERLKGVDSTLKIQPAELGDSAVYLCASSQAGGTEAFFGQGTRLTVV.

This clone was recorded at least ten times. The sequenced fragment ends 3 residues before the CDR3 boundary, so the rest is inferred from the germline J gene. The J gene is TRBJ1-5, the V gene TRBV20-1, with 7 bases aligning to TRBD1. V lost 6 bases and J lost 7; bases outside the gene matches: 9. This CDR3 contains 13 residues. Per germline, CDR1 DFQATT and CDR2 SNEGSKA (reference sequence). The part of the CDR3 DNA that was read is TGCAGTGCACTAACAGGGGAAGTCCAGCCC. Protein: CSALTGEVQP. The full CDR3 sequence reads CSALTGEVQPQHF.

This clone was counted ten times or more. The read terminates 3 residues ahead of where the CDR3 ends, so the germline J gene completes it. The rearrangement uses TRBV30 and TRBJ2-7; 9 bases map to TRBD1. The junction had 11 bases not matched to a gene; V was cut back by 6 bases and J by 2 bases. The CDR3 has 15 amino acids. Germline lookup yields CDR1 GTSNPN and CDR2 SVGIG (reference sequence). The CDR3 region is CACLSGTGYPYEQYF. The DNA read from the CDR3 is TGTGCCTGCCTTTCCGGGACAGGGTACCCCTACGAG.

This clone was observed many times. The read terminates 3 residues ahead of where the CDR3 ends, so the germline J gene completes it. The rearrangement links TRBV19 to TRBJ2-7, with D perhaps TRBD2 (6 bases). V was trimmed by 3 bases and J by 2 bases, leaving 14 bases between them. Germline CDR1 and CDR2: LNHDA and SQIVND (reference sequence). The CDR3 length is 15 residues. CDR3 sequence: CASSMWTGEAYEQYF. The CDR3 DNA, read in part, is TGTGCCAGTAGTATGTGGACGGGGGAAGCCTACGAG.

This clone appeared many times. CDR3 residues: CASSQRQGNEKLFF. The sequenced CDR3 bases are TGTGCCAGCAGCCAACGACAGGGTAATGAAAAA. The chain has TRBV5-5 and TRBJ1-4; 7 bases line up with TRBD1. Read coverage stops 3 residues before the CDR3 terminus; the germline J gene supplies the remainder. This CDR3 is 14 amino acids long. V dropped 4 bases and J dropped 4; count of bases not matched to a gene: 4. CDR1 SGHKS and CDR2 YYEKEE come from the germline V gene (reference sequence).

There are many counts of this clone. The read is 3 residues too short to cover the CDR3 end, so that end is filled in from the germline J gene. The chain links TRBV7-8 to TRBJ1-6; possibly TRBD1 for D (5 bases). V was cut by 0 bases and J by 10 bases, with 16 bases left in between. This CDR3 has 16 amino acids. Germline V CDR1 and CDR2: SGHVS, FQNEAQ. Here the CDR3 reads CASSLAGARTGSPLHF. The part of the CDR3 DNA that was read is TGTGCCAGCAGCTTAGCTGGGGCCCGTACTGGGTCACCC.

This clone has ten or more counts. The read stops 3 residues short of the end of the CDR3; the missing end is completed from the germline J gene. The chain couples TRBV7-9 to TRBJ2-5; tentatively, D is TRBD2 (7 bases). CDR3 length: 15 amino acids. V was clipped by 5 bases and J by 5 bases, with 18 bases between them. The germline CDR1 and CDR2 sequences are SEHNR and FQNEAQ (reference sequence). The CDR3 here is CASSGAWGGEETQYF. The DNA read from the CDR3 is TGTGCCAGCAGCGGGGCGTGGGGGGGCGAGGAGACC.

This clone was observed at least ten times. The read ends 3 residues before the CDR3 terminus; that terminus is restored from the germline J gene. The genes are TRBV20-1 and TRBJ2-2; 10 bases fit TRBD2. CDR3 length equals 16 residues. Germline values: CDR1 DFQATT, CDR2 SNEGSKA (reference sequence). V lost 5 bases to trimming and J lost 1 base; unmatched junction nucleotides: 7. The CDR3 sequence is CSALVLAGGNTGELFF. The CDR3 bases that were read are TGCAGTGCTCTGGTCTTAGCGGGGGGGAACACCGGGGAG.

In this sample, this clone turned up many times. The read finishes 3 residues shy of the CDR3 end, and the germline J gene is used to complete it. V gene TRBV2 combines with J gene TRBJ2-7; D not resolved. V lost 6 bases and J 2 bases, leaving 5 bases between the germline ends. There are 11 residues in the CDR3. The germline V gene has CDR1 SNHLY and CDR2 FYNNEI. The CDR3 is CASSFTYEQYF. The covered CDR3 bases are TGTGCCAGCAGCTTTACCTACGAG.

This clone was observed many times. The CDR3 is cut off 3 residues early in the read; its end comes from the germline J gene. The chain carries TRBV14 and TRBJ1-2, with 12 positions matching TRBD1. With V trimmed by 0 bases and J by 7 bases, 3 bases remained unmatched. The length of the CDR3 is 15 residues. CDR1 is SGHDN and CDR2 is FVKESK in the germline V gene. Here the CDR3 reads CASSQDGTGGRGYTF. The sequenced CDR3 bases are TGTGCCAGCAGCCAAGATGGGACAGGGGGCCGTGGC.

The table lists this clone with many counts. The CDR3 extends 3 residues past the end of the read, so its final part is completed from the germline J gene. This chain connects TRBV7-2 to TRBJ2-1; TRBD1 agrees at 7 bases. The CDR3 is 15 residues long. The J segment lost 2 bases and the V segment lost 5 bases, leaving 6 bases of the junction unmatched. The germline gives CDR1 SGHTA, CDR2 FQGNSA. The covered CDR3 bases are TGTGCCAGCAGCGCGACAGGGTTTGCCTACAATGAG. Its protein product is CASSATGFAYNE. The CDR3 in full is CASSATGFAYNEQFF.

This clone was observed a handful of times. The CDR3 extends 3 residues past the end of the read, so its final part is completed from the germline J gene. This chain connects TRBV20-1 to TRBJ1-2; D call uncertain. Germline V gene data show CDR1 as DFQATT and CDR2 as SNEGSKA (reference sequence). CDR3 size: 15 residues. CDR3 DNA (partial): TGCAGTGCTAGAGAATACGGGTTGGCCAAAAACATC. Translated, it gives CSAREYGLAKNI. The whole CDR3 region reads CSAREYGLAKNIYTF.

This clone was detected ten times or more. The CDR3 extends 3 residues past the end of the read, so its final part is completed from the germline J gene. The V call is TRBV20-1, the J call TRBJ1-6; TRBD1 matches 7 bases. CDR1 and CDR2 from the germline V gene are DFQATT and SNEGSKA (reference sequence). V shed 5 bases and J 4 bases; nucleotides not matched to a gene: 8. This CDR3 is 15 amino acids long. The sequenced part of the CDR3 DNA is TGCAGTGCTGCCCGGGGGACAGATTATAATTCACCC. It specifies CSAARGTDYNSP. The whole CDR3 protein reads CSAARGTDYNSPLHF.